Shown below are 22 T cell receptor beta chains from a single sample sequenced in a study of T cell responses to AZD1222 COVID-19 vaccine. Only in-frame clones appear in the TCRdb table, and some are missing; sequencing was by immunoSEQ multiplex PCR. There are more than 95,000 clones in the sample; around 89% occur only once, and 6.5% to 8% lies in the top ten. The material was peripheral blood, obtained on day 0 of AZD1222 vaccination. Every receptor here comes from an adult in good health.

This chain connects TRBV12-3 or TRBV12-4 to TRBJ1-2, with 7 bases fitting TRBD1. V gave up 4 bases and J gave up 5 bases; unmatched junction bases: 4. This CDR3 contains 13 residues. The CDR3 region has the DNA TGTGCCAGCAGTTCACAGGGGACTTATGGCTACACCTTC. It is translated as CASSSQGTYGYTF.

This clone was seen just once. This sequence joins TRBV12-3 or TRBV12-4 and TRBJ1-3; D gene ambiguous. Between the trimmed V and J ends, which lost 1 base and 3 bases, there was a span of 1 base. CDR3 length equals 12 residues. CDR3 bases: TGTGCCAGCAGTTTAGGTGGAAACACCATATATTTT. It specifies CASSLGGNTIYF.

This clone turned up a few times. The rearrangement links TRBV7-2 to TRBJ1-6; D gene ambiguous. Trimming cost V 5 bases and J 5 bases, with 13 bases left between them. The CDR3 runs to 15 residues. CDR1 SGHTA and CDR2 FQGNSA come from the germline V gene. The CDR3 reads CASSPRAHDNSPLHF. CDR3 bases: TGTGCCAGCAGCCCGAGGGCCCATGATAATTCACCCCTCCACTTT.

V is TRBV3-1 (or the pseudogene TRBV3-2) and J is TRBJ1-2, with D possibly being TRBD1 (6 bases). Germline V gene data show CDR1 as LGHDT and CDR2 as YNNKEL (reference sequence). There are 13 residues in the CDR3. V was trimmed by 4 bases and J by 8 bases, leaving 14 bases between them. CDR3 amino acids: CASSPAGVMGYTF. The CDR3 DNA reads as TGTGCCAGCAGCCCGGCAGGGGTCATGGGCTACACCTTC.

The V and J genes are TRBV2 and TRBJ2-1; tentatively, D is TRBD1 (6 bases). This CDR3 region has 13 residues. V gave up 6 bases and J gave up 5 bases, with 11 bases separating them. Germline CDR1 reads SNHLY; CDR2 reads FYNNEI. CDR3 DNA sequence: TGTGCCAGCAGGGTCGACAGGAACAATGAGCAGTTCTTC. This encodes CASRVDRNNEQFF.

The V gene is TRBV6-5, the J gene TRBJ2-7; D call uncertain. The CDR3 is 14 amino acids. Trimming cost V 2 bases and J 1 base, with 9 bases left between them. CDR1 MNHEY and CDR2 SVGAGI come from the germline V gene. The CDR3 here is CASSYTGPSYEQYF. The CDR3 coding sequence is TGTGCCAGCAGTTACACCGGCCCGTCCTACGAGCAGTACTTC.

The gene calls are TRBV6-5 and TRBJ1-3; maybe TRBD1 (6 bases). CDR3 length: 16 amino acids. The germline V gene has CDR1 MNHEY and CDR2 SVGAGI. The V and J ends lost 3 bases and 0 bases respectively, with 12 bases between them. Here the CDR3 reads CASSYGGSFSGNTIYF. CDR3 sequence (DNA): TGTGCCAGCAGTTATGGGGGCAGCTTCTCTGGAAACACCATATATTTT.

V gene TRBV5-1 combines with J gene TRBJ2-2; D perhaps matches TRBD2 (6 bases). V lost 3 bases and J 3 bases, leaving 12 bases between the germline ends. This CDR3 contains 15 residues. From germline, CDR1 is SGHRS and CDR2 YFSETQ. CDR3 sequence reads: CASSSFGEDTGELFF. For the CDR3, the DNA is TGCGCCAGCAGCTCCTTTGGGGAGGACACCGGGGAGCTGTTTTTT. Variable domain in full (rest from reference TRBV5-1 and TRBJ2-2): KAGVTQTPRYLIKTRGQQVTLSCSPISGHRSVSWYQQTPGQGLQFLFEYFSETQRNKGNFPGRFSGRQFSNSRSEMNVSTLELGDSALYLCASSSFGEDTGELFFGEGSRLTVL.

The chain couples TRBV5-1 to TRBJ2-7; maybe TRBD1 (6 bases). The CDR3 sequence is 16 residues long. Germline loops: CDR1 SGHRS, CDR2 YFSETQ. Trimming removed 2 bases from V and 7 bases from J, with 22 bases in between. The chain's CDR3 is CASSFGGAGRISEQYF. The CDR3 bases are TGCGCCAGCAGCTTTGGGGGCGCGGGCCGAATAAGTGAGCAGTACTTC.

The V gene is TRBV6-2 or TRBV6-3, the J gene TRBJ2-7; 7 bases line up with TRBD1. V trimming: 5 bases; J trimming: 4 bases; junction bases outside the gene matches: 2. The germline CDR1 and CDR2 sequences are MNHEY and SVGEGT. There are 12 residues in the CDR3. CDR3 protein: CASSKQGYEQYF. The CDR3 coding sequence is TGTGCCAGCAGTAAACAGGGGTACGAGCAGTACTTC.

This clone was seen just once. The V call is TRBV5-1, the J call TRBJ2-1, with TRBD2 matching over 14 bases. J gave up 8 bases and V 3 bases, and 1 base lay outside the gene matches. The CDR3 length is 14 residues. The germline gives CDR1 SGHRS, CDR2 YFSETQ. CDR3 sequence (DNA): TGCGCCAGCAGCTGGGGACTAGCGGGGGATGAGCAGTTCTTC. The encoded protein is CASSWGLAGDEQFF.

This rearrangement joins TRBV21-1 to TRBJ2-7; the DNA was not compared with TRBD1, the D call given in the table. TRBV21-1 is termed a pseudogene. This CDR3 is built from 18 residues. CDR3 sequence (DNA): TGTGCCAGCAGCAAAGGCCATAACCGGGACACAGCCTCCTACGAGCAGTACTTC. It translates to CASSKGHNRDTASYEQYF.

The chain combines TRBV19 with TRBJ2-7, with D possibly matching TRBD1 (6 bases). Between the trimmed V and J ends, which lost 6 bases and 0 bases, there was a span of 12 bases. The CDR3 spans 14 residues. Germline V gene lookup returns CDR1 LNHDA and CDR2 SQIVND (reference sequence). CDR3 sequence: CASSRDTNSYEQYF. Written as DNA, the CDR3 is TGTGCCAGTAGCCGGGACACCAACTCCTACGAGCAGTACTTC.

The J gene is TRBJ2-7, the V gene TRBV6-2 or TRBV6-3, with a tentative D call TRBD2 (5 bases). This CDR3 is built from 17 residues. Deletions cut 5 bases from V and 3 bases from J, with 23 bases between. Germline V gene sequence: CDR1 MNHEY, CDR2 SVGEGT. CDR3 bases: TGTGCCAGCAGTCTCTACCTCGCTCGCGCAGCGGACTACGAGCAGTACTTC. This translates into CASSLYLARAADYEQYF.

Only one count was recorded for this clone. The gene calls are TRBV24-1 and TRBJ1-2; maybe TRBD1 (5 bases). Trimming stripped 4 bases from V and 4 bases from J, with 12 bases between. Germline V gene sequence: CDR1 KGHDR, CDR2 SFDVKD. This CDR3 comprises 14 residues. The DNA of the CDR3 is TGTGCCACCAGTGACTCAGACAGAAGCTATGGCTACACCTTC. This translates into CATSDSDRSYGYTF.

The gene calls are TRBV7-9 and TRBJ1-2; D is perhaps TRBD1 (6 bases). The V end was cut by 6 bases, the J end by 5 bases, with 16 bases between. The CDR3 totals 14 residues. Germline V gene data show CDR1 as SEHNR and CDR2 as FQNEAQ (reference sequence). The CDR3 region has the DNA TGTGCCAGCAGGGTACAGGGTTTGGGGTATGGCTACACCTTC. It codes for CASRVQGLGYGYTF.

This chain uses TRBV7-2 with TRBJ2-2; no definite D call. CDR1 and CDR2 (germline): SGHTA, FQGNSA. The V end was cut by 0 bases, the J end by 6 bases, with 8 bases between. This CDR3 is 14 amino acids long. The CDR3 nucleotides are TGTGCCAGCAGCTTAGCGCGCCGGGCCGGGGAGCTGTTTTTT. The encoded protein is CASSLARRAGELFF. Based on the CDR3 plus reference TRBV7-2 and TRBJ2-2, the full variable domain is GAGVSQSPSNKVTEKGKDVELRCDPISGHTALYWYRQSLGQGLEFLIYFQGNSAPDKSGLPSDRFSAERTGGSVSTLTIQRTQQEDSAVYLCASSLARRAGELFFGEGSRLTVL.

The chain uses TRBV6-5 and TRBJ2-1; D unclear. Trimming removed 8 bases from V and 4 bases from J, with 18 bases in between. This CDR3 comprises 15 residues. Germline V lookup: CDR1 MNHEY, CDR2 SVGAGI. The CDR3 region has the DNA TGTGCCAGCCGGTTACAGATTGGAGCGTACAATGAGCAGTTCTTC. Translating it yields CASRLQIGAYNEQFF.

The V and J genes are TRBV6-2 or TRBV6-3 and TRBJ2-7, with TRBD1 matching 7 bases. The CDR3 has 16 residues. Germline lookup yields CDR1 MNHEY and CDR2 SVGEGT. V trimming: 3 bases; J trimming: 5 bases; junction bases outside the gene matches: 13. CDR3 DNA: TGTGCCAGCAGTTATGTCGTCGGGACAGTGAGGGACGAGCAGTACTTC. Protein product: CASSYVVGTVRDEQYF.

This CDR3 reads CASRPNTNTGELFF. DNA for the CDR3: TGTGCCAGCAGACCCAACACGAACACCGGGGAGCTGTTTTTT. The chain has TRBV7-2 and TRBJ2-2; D unclear. Deletions cut 6 bases from V and 0 bases from J, with 8 bases between. In germline, CDR1 is SGHTA, CDR2 FQGNSA. The CDR3 spans 14 residues. Using reference TRBV7-2 and TRBJ2-2 for the parts outside the CDR3, the full variable domain is GAGVSQSPSNKVTEKGKDVELRCDPISGHTALYWYRQSLGQGLEFLIYFQGNSAPDKSGLPSDRFSAERTGGSVSTLTIQRTQQEDSAVYLCASRPNTNTGELFFGEGSRLTVL.

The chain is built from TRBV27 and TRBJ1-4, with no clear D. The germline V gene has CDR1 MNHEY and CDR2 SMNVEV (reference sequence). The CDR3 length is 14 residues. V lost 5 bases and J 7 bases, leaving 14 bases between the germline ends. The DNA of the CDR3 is TGTGCCAGCAGTAGAGCGGGTCGCGGTGAAAAACTGTTTTTT. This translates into CASSRAGRGEKLFF.

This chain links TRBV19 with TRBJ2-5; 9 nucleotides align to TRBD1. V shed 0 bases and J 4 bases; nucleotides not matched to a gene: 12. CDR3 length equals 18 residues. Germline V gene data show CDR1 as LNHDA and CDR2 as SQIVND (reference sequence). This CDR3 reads CASSIETGPGQGRETQYF. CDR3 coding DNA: TGTGCCAGTAGTATAGAGACGGGGCCGGGACAGGGTCGAGAGACCCAGTACTTC.